The present entry profiles one TCR beta chain with its context. Its antigen is not known. The sample comes from a study of T-cell memory formation after mild COVID-19. Study-level points and caveats: Several responding clones turned up in pre-infection memory, indicating that cross-reactive memory may have taken part.

Sample barcodes and UMIs were carried by the TCR alpha and TCR beta cDNA libraries that 5'RACE generated with constant-segment primers. TCRdb re-called the 5' RACE reads through MiXCR, storing one row per CDR3 protein. Found here are 400,000 to 500,000 distinct CDR3 sequences, 15% to 20% of them singletons; the top ten hold roughly 8%. The CDR3 is 13 amino acids. V lost 0 bases and J lost 10, with 10 bases in between. Germline V gene data show CDR1 as MNHEY and CDR2 as SVGAGI. This sequence was found in an adult woman who had mild COVID-19 (a few samples of this study predate the infection). Cell type and time point are not known. The gene calls are TRBV6-5 and TRBJ2-4; D remains ambiguous. Source material: PBMCs or a T cell subset sorted from them (not recorded which). Here the CDR3 DNA reads TGTGCCAGCAGTTACTCGAATTTAGATATTCAGTACTTC. It specifies CASSYSNLDIQYF.